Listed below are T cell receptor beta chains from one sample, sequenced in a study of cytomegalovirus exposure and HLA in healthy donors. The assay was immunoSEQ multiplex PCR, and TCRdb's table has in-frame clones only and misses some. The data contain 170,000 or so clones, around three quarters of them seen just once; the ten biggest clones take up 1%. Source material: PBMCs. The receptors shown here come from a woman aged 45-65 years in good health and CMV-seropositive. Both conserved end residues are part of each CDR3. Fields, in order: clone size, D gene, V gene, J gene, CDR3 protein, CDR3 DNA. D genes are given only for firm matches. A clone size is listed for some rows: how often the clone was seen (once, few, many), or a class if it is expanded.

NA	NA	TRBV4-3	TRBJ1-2	CASSQAQAPTYGYTF	TGCGCCAGCAGCCAAGCCCAGGCCCCAACTTATGGCTACACCTTC
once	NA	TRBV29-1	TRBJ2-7	CSVEQGKAYEQYF	TGCAGCGTTGAGCAGGGTAAGGCCTACGAGCAGTACTTC
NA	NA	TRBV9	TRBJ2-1	CASSNQQGNEQFF	TGTGCCAGCAGCAATCAACAGGGCAATGAGCAGTTCTTC
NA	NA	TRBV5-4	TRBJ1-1	CASSLGFTDTEAFF	TGTGCCAGCAGCTTGGGTTTCACAGACACTGAAGCTTTCTTT
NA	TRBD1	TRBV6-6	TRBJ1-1	CASKPTTGGNTEAFF	TGTGCCAGCAAACCCACGACAGGGGGCAATACTGAAGCTTTCTTT
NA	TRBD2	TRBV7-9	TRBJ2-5	CASSLSSAWLAGVKTQYF	TGTGCCAGCAGCTTATCGTCCGCCTGGTTAGCGGGGGTGAAGACCCAGTACTTC
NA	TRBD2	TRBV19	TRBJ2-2	CASSSGLAGVANTGELFF	TGTGCCAGTAGTAGTGGACTAGCGGGAGTTGCGAACACCGGGGAGCTGTTTTTT
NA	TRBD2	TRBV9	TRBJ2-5	CASSARTSDGTQYF	TGTGCCAGCAGCGCCCGGACTAGCGATGGGACCCAGTACTTC
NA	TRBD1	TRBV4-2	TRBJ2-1	CASSPGQGVYNEQFF	TGTGCCAGCAGCCCCGGACAGGGGGTTTACAATGAGCAGTTCTTC
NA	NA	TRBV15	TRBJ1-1	CATSSWPMTEAFF	TGTGCCACCAGCAGCTGGCCGATGACTGAAGCTTTCTTT
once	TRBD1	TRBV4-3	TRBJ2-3	CASSQAHRGDTQYF	TGCGCCAGCAGCCAAGCCCACAGGGGAGATACGCAGTATTTT
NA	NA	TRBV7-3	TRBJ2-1	CASSPWAFSYNEQFF	TGTGCCAGCAGCCCCTGGGCCTTCTCCTACAATGAGCAGTTCTTC